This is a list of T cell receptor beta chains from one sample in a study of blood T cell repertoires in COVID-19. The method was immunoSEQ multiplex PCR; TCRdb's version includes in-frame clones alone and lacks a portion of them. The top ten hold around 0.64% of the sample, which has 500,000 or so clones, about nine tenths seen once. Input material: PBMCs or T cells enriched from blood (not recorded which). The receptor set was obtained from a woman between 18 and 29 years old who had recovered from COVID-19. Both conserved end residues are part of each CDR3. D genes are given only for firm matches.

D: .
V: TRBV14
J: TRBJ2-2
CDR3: CASSPLDGDTGELFF

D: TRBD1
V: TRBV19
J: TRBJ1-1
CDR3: CASNPGTGRQQTLGTEAFF

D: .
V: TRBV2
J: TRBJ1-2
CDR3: CASSRDYENYGYTF

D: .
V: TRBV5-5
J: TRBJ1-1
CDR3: CASSSHQGGEAFF

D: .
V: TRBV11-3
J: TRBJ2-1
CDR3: CASSLDASTEQFF

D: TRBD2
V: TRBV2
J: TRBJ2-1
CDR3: CASRRLAATGNEQFF

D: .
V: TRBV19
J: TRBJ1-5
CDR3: CATGGIRDLGQPQHF

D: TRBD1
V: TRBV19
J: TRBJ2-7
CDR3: CASRMGTGYGEQYF

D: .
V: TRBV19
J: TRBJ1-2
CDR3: CASSKGGQANYGYTF

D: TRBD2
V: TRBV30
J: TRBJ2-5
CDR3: CAWSSGGSQETQYF

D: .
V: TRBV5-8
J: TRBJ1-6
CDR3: CASSFARDFSSPLHF

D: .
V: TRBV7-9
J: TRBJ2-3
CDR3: CASSLASFDTQYF

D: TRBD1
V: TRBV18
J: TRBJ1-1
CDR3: CASSPLTGDTEAFF

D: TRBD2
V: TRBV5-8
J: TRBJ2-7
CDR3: CASSPGDSGGAISQYF

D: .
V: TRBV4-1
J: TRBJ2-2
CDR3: CASSQDGQENTGELFF

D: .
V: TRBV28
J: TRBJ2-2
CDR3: CASRRGGASGELFF

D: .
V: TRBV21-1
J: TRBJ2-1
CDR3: CASKGQRHNEQFF

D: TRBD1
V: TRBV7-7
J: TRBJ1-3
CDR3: CASSLGTDSGNTIYF

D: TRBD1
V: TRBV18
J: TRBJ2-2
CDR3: CASSLRTGEATGELFF

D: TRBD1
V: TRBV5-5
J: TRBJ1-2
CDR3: CASSLGDRGLYGYTF

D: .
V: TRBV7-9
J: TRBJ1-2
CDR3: CASSYTNYGYTF

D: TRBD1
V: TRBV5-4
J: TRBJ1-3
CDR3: CASPATHRGTGNTIYF

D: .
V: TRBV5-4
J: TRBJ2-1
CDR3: CASSSHGSGTIKEQFF